The rows below give T cell receptor beta chains drawn from one sample of a study of blood T cell repertoires in COVID-19. Assay used: immunoSEQ multiplex PCR; TCRdb lists only in-frame clones, some missing. Of 300,000 or so clones in the sample, around 87% were seen once. The sequencing sample was made of peripheral blood. These TCRs come from a man in his 70s with acute or convalescent COVID-19. Each CDR3 is given with its conserved first and last residue. The D gene is left open where the match is weak. Clone sizes are given selectively: once, few, many, or a class where the clone is expanded.

>TRBJ1-2|TRBD1|-|TRBV28
TGTGCCAGCAGTTACAGGGGAAACTATGGCTACACCTTC
CASSYRGNYGYTF
>TRBJ2-5|-|-|TRBV15
TGTGCCACCAGCAGAGATCGTTGGGGGGAAGAGACCCAGTACTTC
CATSRDRWGEETQYF
>TRBJ2-1|-|-|TRBV6-4
TGTGCCACCCTAATAGGAGGTGAGCAGTTCTTC
CATLIGGEQFF
>TRBJ2-5|TRBD2|-|TRBV4-3
TGCGCCAGCAGCCAACGGACTAGCGGGGGAGAAGAGACCCAGTACTTC
CASSQRTSGGEETQYF
>TRBJ1-4|-|-|TRBV5-4
TGTGCCAGCAGCCCAGGGGTCGGGGCAACTAATGAAAAACTGTTTTTT
CASSPGVGATNEKLFF
>TRBJ2-7|-|-|TRBV12-3/TRBV12-4
TGTGCCAGCAGTTCCAGGGTCCCCGACGAGCAGTACTTC
CASSSRVPDEQYF
>TRBJ2-5|TRBD1|-|TRBV18
TGTGCCAGCTCACTTGCAGGGGGCTTGCAAGAGACCCAGTACTTC
CASSLAGGLQETQYF
>TRBJ1-1|-|few|TRBV7-9
TGTGCCAGCAGCTCGCCCCCCGGGAAAGCTTTCTTT
CASSSPPGKAFF
>TRBJ2-1|TRBD2|-|TRBV11-2
TGTGCCAGCAGCTTCAGGACTAGCGGGAGGGCCGAGCAGTTCTTC
CASSFRTSGRAEQFF
>TRBJ2-5|-|-|TRBV3-1/TRBV3-2
TGTGCCAGCAGCCCCCCGGGCCAAGAGACCCAGTACTTC
CASSPPGQETQYF
>TRBJ2-7|TRBD1|few|TRBV7-2
TGTGCCAGCAGCTTAGTCCCAGGGGGCGTCTACGAGCAGTACTTC
CASSLVPGGVYEQYF
>TRBJ2-6|-|-|TRBV9
TGTGCCAGCAGTGCAGGGGGGTCTGGGGCCAACGTCCTGACTTTC
CASSAGGSGANVLTF
>TRBJ2-1|-|-|TRBV2
TGTGCCAGCAGAGATGACAGAGCCAATGAGCAGTTCTTC
CASRDDRANEQFF